The source of this TCR beta chain is a study of cytomegalovirus exposure and HLA in healthy donors. Study conclusions and caveats: Later analysis found that TCR beta chains associated with HLA were more clonally expanded than other, equally common chains.

The PCR was carried out with 60 Vbeta primers and 13 Jbeta primers. This table comes from immunoSEQ multiplex PCR, and its TCRdb copy is limited to in-frame clones, with some not included. The sample includes approximately 74,000 clones, 60% to 70% seen only once; the top ten take 5.7%. In the case of this clone: Its antigen is still unknown.

Per the germline V gene, CDR1 is MGHRA and CDR2 is YSYEKL. The CDR3 totals 14 residues. Deletions cut 1 base from V and 4 bases from J, with 11 bases between. Input material: PBMCs. The V and J genes are TRBV4-1 and TRBJ2-7; perhaps TRBD1 as D (5 bases). The receptor's source is a man aged 25-40 years in good health and CMV-seropositive. CDR3 sequence (DNA): TGCGCCAGCAGCCAAGTTAACCAGGGTTACGAGCAGTACTTC. It specifies CASSQVNQGYEQYF.